This T cell receptor beta chain was sequenced in a study of cytomegalovirus exposure and HLA in healthy donors. The sample holds many counts of this clone. Its antigen remains unidentified. The donors formed part of the approximately 120-subject validation cohort, distinct from the roughly 700-subject first cohort. Some clones are missing from TCRdb's copy, which holds only in-frame ones; the method was immunoSEQ multiplex PCR. The sample lists 150,000 to 200,000 clones, around 84% occurring once. The CDR3 is 14 amino acids. The V and J ends lost 6 bases and 4 bases, in that order; junction bases with no gene match: 7. CDR1 and CDR2 from the germline V gene are MNHEY and SMNVEV (reference sequence). Notes on the study in general: Investigators reported 150 to 200 TCR beta chains as tied to cytomegalovirus.

The clonotype was recovered from a man between 18 and 29 years old in good health and CMV-seropositive. Sample: PBMCs. The rearrangement uses TRBV27 and TRBJ1-2; 8 nucleotides line up with TRBD1. CDR3 sequence: CASRLQDRAYGYTF. CDR3 nucleotides: TGTGCCAGCAGACTACAGGACAGGGCCTATGGCTACACCTTC.